This T cell receptor (beta chain) is from a study of CD8 T cells in Susac syndrome. RNA in amounts of roughly 0.45 to 1 ug was reverse transcribed with random hexamers. TCRdb fed the immunoSEQ multiplex PCR reads into MiXCR, producing one record per CDR3 protein. The data hold 150,000 to 200,000 distinct CDR3 sequences, with about 94% observed a single time. CD8+ and CD4+ T cells were negatively isolated; TEMRA cells were FACS-enriched. V was pared by 0 bases and J by 5 bases, with 8 bases of the junction left unmatched. There are 16 residues in the CDR3. Per germline, CDR1 MNHEY and CDR2 SVGEGT. The rearrangement uses TRBV6-2 or TRBV6-3 and TRBJ2-7, with TRBD2 identical over 9 bases. This TCR came from a human donor with multiple sclerosis. The sequencing sample was made of CD4+ T cells from PBMCs. CDR3 amino acids: CASSYSAGGPLDEQYF. The DNA of the CDR3 is TGTGCCAGCAGTTACTCGGCGGGAGGGCCTTTGGACGAGCAGTACTTC.